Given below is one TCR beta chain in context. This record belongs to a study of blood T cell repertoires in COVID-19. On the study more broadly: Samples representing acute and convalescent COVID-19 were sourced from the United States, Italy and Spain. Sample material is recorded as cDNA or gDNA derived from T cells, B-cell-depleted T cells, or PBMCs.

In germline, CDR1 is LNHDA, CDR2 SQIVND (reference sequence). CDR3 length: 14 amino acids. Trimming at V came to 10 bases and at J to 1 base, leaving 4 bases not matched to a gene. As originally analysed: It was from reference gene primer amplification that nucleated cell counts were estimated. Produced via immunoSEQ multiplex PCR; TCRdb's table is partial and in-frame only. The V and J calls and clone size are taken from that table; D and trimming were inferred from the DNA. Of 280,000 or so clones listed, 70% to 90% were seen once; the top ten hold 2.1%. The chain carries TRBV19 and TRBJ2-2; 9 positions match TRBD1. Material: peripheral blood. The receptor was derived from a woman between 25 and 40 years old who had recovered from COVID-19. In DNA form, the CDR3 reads TGTGCCACGAGGACAGGGGAGAACACCGGGGAGCTGTTTTTT. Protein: CATRTGENTGELFF.